This T cell receptor (beta chain) originates from a study of cytomegalovirus exposure and HLA in healthy donors. Regarding the study as a whole: A later analysis associated 16,000 or so TCR beta sequences with HLA alleles at a 0.05 false discovery rate.

Note on this clone: Antigen specificity is unknown.

CDR1 and CDR2 (germline): MGHRA, YSYEKL. V gave up 4 bases and J gave up 4 bases; unmatched junction bases: 12. This CDR3 has 17 amino acids. The PCR contained 60 Vbeta and 13 Jbeta primers. TCRdb's table, derived via immunoSEQ multiplex PCR, lists solely in-frame clones and lacks some. The data show approximately 180,000 clones, about 88% seen once. This sequence originates from a woman aged 18-29 years in good health and CMV-seronegative. V and J are TRBV4-1 and TRBJ1-2; 10 bases are a match to TRBD1. Source material: PBMCs. This CDR3 reads CASSPKGFGTGVYGYTF. The CDR3 nucleotides are TGCGCCAGCAGCCCTAAGGGTTTCGGGACAGGGGTCTATGGCTACACCTTC.